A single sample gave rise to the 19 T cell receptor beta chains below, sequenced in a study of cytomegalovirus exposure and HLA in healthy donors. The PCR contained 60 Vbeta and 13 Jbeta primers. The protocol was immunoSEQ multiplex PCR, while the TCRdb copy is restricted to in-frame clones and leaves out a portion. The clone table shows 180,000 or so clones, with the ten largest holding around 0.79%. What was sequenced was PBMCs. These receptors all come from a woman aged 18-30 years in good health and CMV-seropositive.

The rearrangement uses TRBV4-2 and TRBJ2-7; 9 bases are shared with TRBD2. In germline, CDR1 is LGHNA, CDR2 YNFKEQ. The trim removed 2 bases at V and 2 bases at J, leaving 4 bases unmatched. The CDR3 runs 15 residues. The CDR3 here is CASSQSSGTPYEQYF. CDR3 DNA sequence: TGTGCCAGCAGCCAATCTAGCGGGACCCCCTACGAGCAGTACTTC.

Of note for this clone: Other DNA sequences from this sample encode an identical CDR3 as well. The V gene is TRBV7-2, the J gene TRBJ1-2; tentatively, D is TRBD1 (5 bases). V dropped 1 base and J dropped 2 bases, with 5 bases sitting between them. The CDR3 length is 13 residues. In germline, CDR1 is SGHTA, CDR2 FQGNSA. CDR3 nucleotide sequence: TGTGCCAGCAGCTTAGGACAGAACTATGGCTACACCTTC. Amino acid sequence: CASSLGQNYGYTF.

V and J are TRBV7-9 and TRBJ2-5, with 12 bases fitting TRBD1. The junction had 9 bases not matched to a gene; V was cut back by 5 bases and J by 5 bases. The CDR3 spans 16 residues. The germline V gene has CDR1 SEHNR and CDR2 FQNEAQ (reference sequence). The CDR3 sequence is CASSSSRDRGRETQYF. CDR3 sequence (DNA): TGTGCCAGCAGCAGCTCCCGGGACAGGGGGCGGGAGACCCAGTACTTC.

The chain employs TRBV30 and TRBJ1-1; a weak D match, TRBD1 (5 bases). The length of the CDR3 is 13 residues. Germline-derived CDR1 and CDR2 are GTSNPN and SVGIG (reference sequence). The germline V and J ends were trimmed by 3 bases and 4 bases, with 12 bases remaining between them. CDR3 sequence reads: CAWSLQGVTEAFF. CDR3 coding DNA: TGTGCCTGGAGCCTCCAGGGTGTCACTGAAGCTTTCTTT.

The CDR3 spells CASSQKLVHTDTQYF. As DNA, the CDR3 is TGCGCCAGCAGCCAGAAACTAGTCCACACAGATACGCAGTATTTT. The V gene is TRBV5-1, the J gene TRBJ2-3; maybe TRBD2 (5 bases). V was clipped by 4 bases and J by 2 bases, with 14 bases between them. The germline V gene encodes CDR1 SGHRS and CDR2 YFSETQ. CDR3 length: 15 residues.

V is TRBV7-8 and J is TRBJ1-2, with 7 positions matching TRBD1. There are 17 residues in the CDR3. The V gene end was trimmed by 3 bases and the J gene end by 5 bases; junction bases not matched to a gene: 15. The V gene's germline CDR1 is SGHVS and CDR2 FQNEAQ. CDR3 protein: CASSFEGTALQYYGYTF. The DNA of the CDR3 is TGTGCCAGCAGCTTCGAAGGGACAGCCTTACAATATTATGGCTACACCTTC. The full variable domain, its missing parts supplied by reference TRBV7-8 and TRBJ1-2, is GAGVSQSPRYKVAKRGQDVALRCDPISGHVSLFWYQQALGQGPEFLTYFQNEAQLDKSGLPSDRFFAERPEGSVSTLKIQRTQQEDSAVYLCASSFEGTALQYYGYTFGSGTRLTVV.

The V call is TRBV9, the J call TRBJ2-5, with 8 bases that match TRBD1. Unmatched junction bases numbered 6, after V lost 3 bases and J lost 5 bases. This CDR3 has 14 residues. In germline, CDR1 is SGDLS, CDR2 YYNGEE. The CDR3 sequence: CASSAQGVAETQYF. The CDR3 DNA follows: TGTGCCAGCAGCGCACAGGGGGTAGCGGAGACCCAGTACTTC.

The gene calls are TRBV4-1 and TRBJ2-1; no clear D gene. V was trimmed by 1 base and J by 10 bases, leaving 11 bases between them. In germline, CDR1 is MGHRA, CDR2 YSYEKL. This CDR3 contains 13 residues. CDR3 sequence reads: CASSQVVFREQFF. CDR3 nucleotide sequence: TGCGCCAGCAGCCAAGTCGTCTTCCGGGAGCAGTTCTTC.

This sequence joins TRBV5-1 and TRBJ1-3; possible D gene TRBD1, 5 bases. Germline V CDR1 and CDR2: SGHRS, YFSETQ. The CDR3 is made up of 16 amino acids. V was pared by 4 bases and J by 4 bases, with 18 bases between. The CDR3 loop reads CASSPSVTGHGNTIYF. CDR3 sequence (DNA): TGCGCCAGCAGCCCGTCGGTCACAGGTCACGGAAACACCATATATTTT.

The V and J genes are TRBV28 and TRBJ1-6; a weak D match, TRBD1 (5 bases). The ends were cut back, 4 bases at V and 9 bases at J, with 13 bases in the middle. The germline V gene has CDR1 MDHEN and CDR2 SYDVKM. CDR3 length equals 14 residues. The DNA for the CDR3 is TGTGCCAGCAGTTCCCTCGGGGGGGGTTCACCCCTCCACTTT. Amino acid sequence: CASSSLGGGSPLHF. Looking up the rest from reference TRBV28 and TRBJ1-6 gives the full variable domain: DVKVTQSSRYLVKRTGEKVFLECVQDMDHENMFWYRQDPGLGLRLIYFSYDVKMKEKGDIPEGYSVSREKKERFSLILESASTNQTSMYLCASSSLGGGSPLHFGNGTRLTVT.

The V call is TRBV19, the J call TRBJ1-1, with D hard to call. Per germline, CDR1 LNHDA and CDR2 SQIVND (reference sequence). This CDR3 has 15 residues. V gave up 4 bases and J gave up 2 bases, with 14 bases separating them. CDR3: CASSSRRVRNTEAFF. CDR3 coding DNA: TGTGCCAGTAGTAGTCGCCGTGTCAGAAACACTGAAGCTTTCTTT.

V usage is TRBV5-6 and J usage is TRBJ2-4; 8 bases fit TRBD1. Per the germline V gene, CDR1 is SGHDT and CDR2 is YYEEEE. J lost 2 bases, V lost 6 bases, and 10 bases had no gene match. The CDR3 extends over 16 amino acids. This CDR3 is CASTLSYRGSKNIQYF. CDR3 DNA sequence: TGTGCCAGCACCCTATCATACAGGGGGTCCAAAAACATTCAGTACTTC.

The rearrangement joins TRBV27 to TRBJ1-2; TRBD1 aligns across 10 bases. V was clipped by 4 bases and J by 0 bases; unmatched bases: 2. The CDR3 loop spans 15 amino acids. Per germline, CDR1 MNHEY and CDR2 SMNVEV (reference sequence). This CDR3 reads CASSYGTGANYGYTF. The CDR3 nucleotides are TGTGCCAGCAGTTATGGGACAGGGGCTAACTATGGCTACACCTTC.

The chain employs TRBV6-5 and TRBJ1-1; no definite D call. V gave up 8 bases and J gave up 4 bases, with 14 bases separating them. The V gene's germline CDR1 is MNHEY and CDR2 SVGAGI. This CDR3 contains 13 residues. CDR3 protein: CASVGLSGTEAFF. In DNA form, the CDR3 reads TGTGCCAGCGTCGGCCTATCGGGCACTGAAGCTTTCTTT.

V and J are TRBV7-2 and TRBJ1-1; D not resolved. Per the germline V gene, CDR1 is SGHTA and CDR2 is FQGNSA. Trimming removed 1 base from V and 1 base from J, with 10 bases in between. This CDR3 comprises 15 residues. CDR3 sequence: CASSLVEGTNTEAFF. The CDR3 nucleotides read TGTGCCAGCAGCTTAGTTGAGGGAACGAACACTGAAGCTTTCTTT.

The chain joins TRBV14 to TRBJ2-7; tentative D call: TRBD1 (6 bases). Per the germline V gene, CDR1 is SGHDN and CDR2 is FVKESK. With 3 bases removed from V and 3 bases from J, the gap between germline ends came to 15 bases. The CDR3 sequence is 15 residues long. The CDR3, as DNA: TGTGCCAGCAGCCAGTCTCCAGGGGAGAGCTACGAGCAGTACTTC. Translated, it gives CASSQSPGESYEQYF. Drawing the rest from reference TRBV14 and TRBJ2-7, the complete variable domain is EAGVTQFPSHSVIEKGQTVTLRCDPISGHDNLYWYRRVMGKEIKFLLHFVKESKQDESGMPNNRFLAERTGGTYSTLKVQPAELEDSGVYFCASSQSPGESYEQYFGPGTRLTVT.

The CDR3 DNA sequence: TGCGCCAGCAGCGGGGGGACAGGGGTTGTCGGAGGCGAGCAGTACTTC. As protein: CASSGGTGVVGGEQYF. The chain joins TRBV5-1 to TRBJ2-7, with 10 bases lining up with TRBD1. Germline trimming cut 4 bases from V and 6 bases from J; bases unmatched to any gene: 13. Germline values: CDR1 SGHRS, CDR2 YFSETQ. The CDR3 is 16 amino acids.

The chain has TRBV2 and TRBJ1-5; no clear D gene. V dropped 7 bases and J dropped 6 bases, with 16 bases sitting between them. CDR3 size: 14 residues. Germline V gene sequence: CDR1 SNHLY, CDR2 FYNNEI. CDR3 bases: TGTGCCAGCACAGTGGAAGGGAGCGGTCAGCCCCAGCATTTT. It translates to CASTVEGSGQPQHF.

The CDR3, as DNA: TGTGCCTGGAGTACCCCGGGGGGCACTGGAAACACCATATATTTT. It is translated as CAWSTPGGTGNTIYF. This chain uses TRBV30 with TRBJ1-3, with TRBD1 as a possible D gene (6 bases). Germline assignment: CDR1 GTSNPN and CDR2 SVGIG (reference sequence). V lost 2 bases and J 2 bases, leaving 13 bases between the germline ends. This CDR3 spans 15 amino acids.